The 19 T cell receptor beta chains reported below all come from one sample, sequenced in a study of blood T cell repertoires in COVID-19. The assay was immunoSEQ multiplex PCR, and TCRdb's table has in-frame clones only and misses some. The sample has more than 300,000 clones; 92% are singletons. The sequenced sample was PBMCs or T cells enriched from blood (not recorded which). Receptors originate from a woman younger than 45 who had recovered from COVID-19.

The chain combines TRBV4-3 with TRBJ1-1; 11 bases are a match to TRBD1. Per germline, CDR1 LGHNA and CDR2 YSLEER. This CDR3 has 13 residues. J gave up 11 bases and V 4 bases, and 6 bases lay outside the gene matches. Written as DNA, the CDR3 is TGCGCCAGCAGCCCAGGACAGGGGGCGAGGGCTTTCTTT. Its protein product is CASSPGQGARAFF.

J is TRBJ2-7 and V is TRBV13; TRBD1 aligns across 8 bases. Germline CDR1 reads PRHDT; CDR2 reads FYEKMQ (reference sequence). This CDR3 spans 15 amino acids. Losses at the gene ends were 5 bases for V and 1 base for J; bases not matched to a gene: 7. The CDR3 sequence: CASSSTRTGSYEQYF. The CDR3 nucleotides are TGTGCCAGCAGCAGCACCCGGACAGGGTCCTACGAGCAGTACTTC.

Regarding this clone: Other DNA sequences in the sample encode the same CDR3. CDR3 loop: CASSLRVNTEAFF. CDR3 DNA: TGTGCCAGCAGTTTACGGGTGAACACTGAAGCTTTCTTT. This chain joins TRBV12-3 or TRBV12-4 and TRBJ1-1; D is unclear. V dropped 2 bases and J dropped 0 bases, with 4 bases sitting between them. The CDR3 runs to 13 residues.

The chain uses TRBV4-2 and TRBJ1-2; maybe TRBD1 (6 bases). Between the trimmed V and J ends, which lost 1 base and 8 bases, there was a span of 8 bases. CDR1 is LGHNA and CDR2 is YNFKEQ in the germline V gene. The CDR3 consists of 12 residues. CDR3 region: CASSQVQGGYTF. CDR3 DNA: TGTGCCAGCAGCCAAGTTCAGGGGGGCTACACCTTC.

This clone has a single count. DNA for the CDR3: TGTGCCAGCAGCGTAGATCCGGGAGGAGGGTATGAGCAGTTCTTC. It encodes CASSVDPGGGYEQFF. This rearrangement joins TRBV9 to TRBJ2-1, with 7 positions matching TRBD2. Unmatched junction bases numbered 8, after V lost 0 bases and J lost 8 bases. CDR1 is SGDLS, CDR2 YYNGEE, per germline. The CDR3 loop spans 15 amino acids.

This clone was observed once. This chain connects TRBV24-1 to TRBJ2-7; D not resolved. The V and J ends lost 3 bases and 6 bases respectively, with 5 bases between them. The CDR3 has 11 residues. Germline CDR1 KGHDR, CDR2 SFDVKD. CDR3 sequence reads: CATSDIGEQYF. DNA of the CDR3: TGTGCCACCAGTGATATCGGCGAGCAGTACTTC.

The sample holds one count of this clone. This rearrangement joins TRBV28 to TRBJ2-3; D is perhaps TRBD1 (5 bases). The CDR3 loop spans 15 amino acids. The V gene's germline CDR1 is MDHEN and CDR2 SYDVKM. V lost 2 bases to trimming and J lost 2 bases, with 11 bases between them. The CDR3 region has the DNA TGTGCCAGCAGTTTAGGGGCCTGGAACACAGATACGCAGTATTTT. It translates to CASSLGAWNTDTQYF.

The chain combines TRBV12-3 or TRBV12-4 with TRBJ1-4; D unclear. The CDR3 spans 13 residues. Trimming stripped 3 bases from V and 7 bases from J, with 9 bases between. CDR3 residues: CASSLAEAEKLFF. The CDR3 DNA reads TGTGCCAGCAGTTTGGCGGAGGCTGAAAAACTGTTTTTT.

The rearrangement joins TRBV4-2 to TRBJ1-4; 9 bases are a match to TRBD1. Per germline, CDR1 LGHNA and CDR2 YNFKEQ. The J segment lost 2 bases and the V segment lost 4 bases, leaving 2 bases of the junction unmatched. This CDR3 has 15 residues. The CDR3 nucleotides read TGTGCCAGCAGCCGACAGGGGGTTACTAATGAAAAACTGTTTTTT. Its translation: CASSRQGVTNEKLFF.

The chain combines TRBV7-8 with TRBJ2-1; 11 bases map to TRBD2. Germline V gene data show CDR1 as SGHVS and CDR2 as FQNEAQ. The CDR3 length is 18 residues. The J segment lost 5 bases and the V segment lost 3 bases, leaving 12 bases of the junction unmatched. As DNA, the CDR3 is TGTGCCAGCAGCTTCAGTCTAGCGGGGGGCTATCCGAACAATGAGCAGTTCTTC. Translating it yields CASSFSLAGGYPNNEQFF.

The chain couples TRBV27 to TRBJ2-3; D is possibly TRBD2 (5 bases). From germline, CDR1 is MNHEY and CDR2 SMNVEV (reference sequence). The V and J ends lost 5 bases and 4 bases respectively, with 16 bases between them. CDR3 length equals 15 residues. The CDR3 protein is CASSDRASSADTQYF. The CDR3 DNA follows: TGTGCCAGCAGTGATCGTGCTAGCTCAGCAGATACGCAGTATTTT.

This CDR3 is CATSRVRETQYF. In DNA form, the CDR3 reads TGTGCCACCAGCAGAGTTCGAGAGACCCAGTACTTC. The rearrangement joins TRBV15 to TRBJ2-5, with D unclear. Germline CDR1 and CDR2: LNHNV and YYDKDF (reference sequence). There are 12 residues in the CDR3. V lost 1 base and J lost 4, with 4 bases in between. The full variable domain, with the rest looked up from reference TRBV15 and TRBJ2-5, is DAMVIQNPRYQVTQFGKPVTLSCSQTLNHNVMYWYQQKSSQAPKLLFHYYDKDFNNEADTPDNFQSRRPNTSFCFLDIRSPGLGDTAMYLCATSRVRETQYFGPGTRLLVL.

The rearrangement uses TRBV6-5 and TRBJ2-3, with 10 bases identical to TRBD2. The V segment lost 6 bases and the J segment 4 bases; nucleotides outside the gene matches: 4. This CDR3 has 14 residues. CDR1 and CDR2 (germline): MNHEY, SVGAGI. DNA for the CDR3: TGTGCCAGCAGGGCTAGCGGGGGTGCAGATACGCAGTATTTT. Protein: CASRASGGADTQYF.

V gene TRBV5-6 combines with J gene TRBJ2-6; D remains unclear. CDR3 length equals 18 residues. Germline loops: CDR1 SGHDT, CDR2 YYEEEE. Trimming took off 6 bases at V and 0 bases at J, with 19 bases between the two ends. The CDR3, as DNA: TGTGCCAGCACCCTGCGAGTGGTTCATTCCTCTGGGGCCAACGTCCTGACTTTC. Translation: CASTLRVVHSSGANVLTF.

The chain combines TRBV5-1 with TRBJ2-2, with D possibly TRBD1 on 6 matching bases. Germline CDR1 is SGHRS and CDR2 is YFSETQ. The CDR3 sequence is 15 residues long. V lost 4 bases to trimming and J lost 1 base, with 11 bases between them. This CDR3 is CASSIVGGNTGELFF. CDR3 bases: TGCGCCAGCAGCATAGTAGGGGGGAACACCGGGGAGCTGTTTTTT.

CDR3 loop: CASSTGKETQYF. CDR3 nucleotide sequence: TGTGCCAGTAGTACCGGGAAAGAGACCCAGTACTTC. The genes are TRBV19 and TRBJ2-5; D may be TRBD2 (5 bases). The CDR3 sequence is 12 residues long. Germline V lookup: CDR1 LNHDA, CDR2 SQIVND (reference sequence). V lost 4 bases and J 3 bases, leaving 6 bases between the germline ends.

The rearrangement uses TRBV7-2 and TRBJ1-1, with 12 bases matching TRBD1. Germline-derived CDR1 and CDR2 are SGHTA and FQGNSA. The CDR3 length is 15 residues. The V gene end was trimmed by 5 bases and the J gene end by 10 bases; junction bases not matched to a gene: 11. The DNA for the CDR3 is TGTGCCAGCAGCCTAGGGACAGGGGGCCTTCTGCTAGCTTTCTTT. Its translation is CASSLGTGGLLLAFF.

The chain's CDR3 is CASRLPGQGNEKLFF. In DNA form, the CDR3 reads TGCGCCAGCAGGTTACCGGGACAGGGTAATGAAAAACTGTTTTTT. The V and J genes are TRBV4-1 and TRBJ1-4, with 9 bases identical to TRBD1. V lost 6 bases and J lost 4; bases outside the gene matches: 6. Germline-derived CDR1 and CDR2 are MGHRA and YSYEKL. The CDR3 is 15 amino acids.

The genes are TRBV29-1 and TRBJ2-6, with D possibly being TRBD1 (6 bases). The CDR3 totals 14 residues. V lost 7 bases and J 4 bases, leaving 14 bases between the germline ends. CDR1 SQVTM and CDR2 ANQGSEA come from the germline V gene. The CDR3 DNA sequence: TGCAGCGCAACTGCAGGGGACGGGGCCAACGTCCTGACTTTC. Amino acid sequence: CSATAGDGANVLTF.